This T cell receptor beta chain was retrieved from a study of shared clonotypes between healthy human individuals. The protocol was immunoSEQ multiplex PCR, while the TCRdb copy is restricted to in-frame clones and leaves out a portion. The table records some 470,000 clones, 76% of them present only once. This clone was detected only once. This sequence may be a read error, since a much larger clone differs from it by one base. Other DNA sequences in the same sample also yield this CDR3. Germline V gene lookup returns CDR1 GTSNPN and CDR2 SVGIG (reference sequence). The CDR3 has 11 residues. The chain has TRBV30 and TRBJ2-1, with D unclear. The source of this sequence is a woman aged 40 to 50 in good health. Some clones in this sample may be carry-over from other donors' samples. Input material: PBMCs. The CDR3 here is CAWRPNNEQFF. As DNA, the CDR3 is TGTGCCTGGAGGCCTAACAACGAGCAGTTCTTC.